This is a list of T cell receptor beta chains from one sample in a study of T cell responses to AZD1222 COVID-19 vaccine. Assay: immunoSEQ multiplex PCR; the TCRdb copy retains only in-frame clones and omits some. The sample lists about 150,000 clones; 93% were seen once. The sample consisted of peripheral blood, taken on day 0 of AZD1222 vaccination. Receptor source: an adult in good health. Both conserved end residues are trimmed from each CDR3.

TRBV7-2,TRBJ2-1,ASSLVAASPPGYNEQF
TRBV7-2,TRBJ1-5,ASSSGGGNQPQH
TRBV5-1,TRBJ2-4,ASSSTGKNIQY
TRBV9,TRBJ1-1,ASSVEGEIMNTEAF
TRBV6-5,TRBJ1-2,ATKVGGGRSGYT
TRBV6-5,TRBJ2-1,ASSYSGTSSRNEQF
TRBV2,TRBJ1-4,ASSEQGQSNEKLF
TRBV11-2,TRBJ1-1,ASSLLAGRENTEAF
TRBV23-1,TRBJ1-1,ASSQSPRANTEAF
TRBV10-1,TRBJ2-2,ASSDRVGGKRNGELF
TRBV5-4,TRBJ1-1,ASSSPRGTGRFI
TRBV5-5,TRBJ1-2,ASRLDRNYGYT
TRBV5-4,TRBJ2-1,ASSLDSSSYNEQF
TRBV10-3,TRBJ2-7,AISSGTAYEQY
TRBV5-5,TRBJ2-1,ASSLPGTDYNEQF
TRBV7-9,TRBJ2-2,ASSSRGVRNTGELF
TRBV10-3,TRBJ2-7,AISEGPLPLYEQY
TRBV5-8,TRBJ2-7,ASSLEGADEQY
TRBV2,TRBJ1-2,ASSENREYGYT
TRBV25-1,TRBJ2-7,ASSGTGLYYEQY
TRBV15,TRBJ1-5,ATSRKDSSRPQH
TRBV6-5,TRBJ2-1,ASSYSWGGSYNEQF